This T cell receptor (beta chain) originates from a study of T cell responses to AZD1222 COVID-19 vaccine. Trimming cost V 0 bases and J 3 bases, with 12 bases left between them. The CDR3 sequence is 16 residues long. CDR1 and CDR2 from the germline V gene are LGHDT and YNNKEL (reference sequence). Repertoires were generated with immunoSEQ multiplex PCR, while TCRdb's copy carries only in-frame clones and drops some. The sample carries roughly 26,000 clones, about 90% recorded once. The chain links TRBV3-1 (or the pseudogene TRBV3-2) to TRBJ1-3, with D tentatively TRBD1 (5 bases). The receptor's source is an adult who received the AZD1222 COVID-19 vaccine. The sample in question was peripheral blood, obtained 28 days after the second AZD1222 dose. CDR3 coding DNA: TGTGCCAGCAGCCAAGACAACTGGCAGGGTGGAAACACCATATATTTT. Residues: CASSQDNWQGGNTIYF.